Below are 6 T cell receptor beta chains sequenced from a single sample in a study of T-cell reconstitution after alpha-beta-depleted transplantation in children. Preparation of the TCRbeta library used unique molecular identifiers. TCRdb fed the PCR reads into MiXCR, producing one record per CDR3 protein. The data contain 60,000 to 85,000 distinct CDR3 sequences, 15% to 20% of them singletons. Sequenced material: PBMCs, mostly from graft donor cells, taken 360 days after TCRalphabeta/CD19-depleted stem cell transplant. The receptor source for this set is a male patient aged 2-9 years who had a stem cell transplant for acute lymphoblastic leukemia, so the T cells may come from the graft donor.

About this clonotype itself: Its ends do not fully match the called genes, so a read error is possible. The chain has TRBV10-3 and TRBJ2-3; tentative D call: TRBD2 (7 bases). Germline V gene lookup returns CDR1 ENHRY and CDR2 SYGVKD. This CDR3 contains 17 residues. The CDR3 loop reads CTISESRGGSGPDTQYF. The CDR3 DNA reads as TGTACCATCAGTGAGTCCAGGGGCGGGAGTGGTCCAGATACGCAGTATTTT.

This clonotype turned up a few times. The V call is TRBV7-8, the J call TRBJ2-1, with D uncertain. Germline lookup yields CDR1 SGHVS and CDR2 FQNEAQ. V was shortened by 9 bases and J by 8 bases, with 11 bases between the two germline ends. This CDR3 has 11 residues. CDR3 nucleotides: TGTGCCAGGAACCCGATACATGAGCAGTTCTTC. Protein product: CARNPIHEQFF.

This clonotype turned up a few times. The chain employs TRBV12-3 or TRBV12-4 and TRBJ2-7; D may be TRBD2 (6 bases). Trimming left V 4 bases short and J 6 bases short, with 13 bases between. The CDR3 consists of 13 residues. CDR3: CASSYVLATEQYF. CDR3 in DNA: TGTGCCAGCAGTTATGTACTAGCAACCGAGCAGTACTTC.

This clonotype was observed a few times. V gene TRBV7-2 combines with J gene TRBJ2-3; the D is unclear. V was cut by 4 bases and J by 4 bases, with 18 bases left in between. This CDR3 region has 16 residues. Germline CDR1 SGHTA, CDR2 FQGNSA. The chain's CDR3 is CASSSPWGRRADTQYF. CDR3 nucleotides: TGTGCCAGCAGCTCCCCGTGGGGTAGACGGGCAGATACGCAGTATTTT. Combining the CDR3 with reference TRBV7-2 and TRBJ2-3 gives the whole variable domain GAGVSQSPSNKVTEKGKDVELRCDPISGHTALYWYRQSLGQGLEFLIYFQGNSAPDKSGLPSDRFSAERTGGSVSTLTIQRTQQEDSAVYLCASSSPWGRRADTQYFGPGTRLTVL.

This clonotype was detected many times. The V gene is TRBV20-1, the J gene TRBJ2-1; TRBD2 aligns across 8 bases. Germline V lookup: CDR1 DFQATT, CDR2 SNEGSKA (reference sequence). The V gene end was trimmed by 3 bases and the J gene end by 8 bases; junction bases not matched to a gene: 6. This CDR3 region has 13 residues. This CDR3 reads CSARASGSYEQFF. CDR3 sequence (DNA): TGCAGTGCTAGGGCCAGCGGGAGCTATGAGCAGTTCTTC.

The chain links TRBV28 to TRBJ2-2; 7 positions match TRBD2. The germline gives CDR1 MDHEN, CDR2 SYDVKM. Trimming took 2 bases from V and 7 from J; bases not matched to a gene: 13. This CDR3 has 17 amino acids. CDR3 nucleotide sequence: TGTGCCAGCAGTTTAATAAGGGGCGCGGGAGTCCACGGGGAGCTGTTTTTT. This encodes CASSLIRGAGVHGELFF.